The 31 T cell receptor beta chains listed next were all sequenced from one sample in a study of T cell changes during pregnancy in multiple sclerosis. Produced via immunoSEQ multiplex PCR; TCRdb's table is partial and in-frame only. Of more than 55,000 clones listed, over 75% are singletons. The specimen was peripheral blood, collected in the first trimester of pregnancy. The source of these receptors is a female donor in good health, enrolled as a control in a pregnancy study.

The chain is built from TRBV6-5 and TRBJ2-1; 13 bases fit TRBD2. Per the germline V gene, CDR1 is MNHEY and CDR2 is SVGAGI. CDR3 size: 15 residues. With V trimmed by 6 bases and J by 9 bases, 8 bases remained unmatched. The CDR3 DNA is TGTGCCAGCAGATGGACTAGCGGGAGAAAGAGTGAGCAGTTCTTC. Translating gives CASRWTSGRKSEQFF.

This rearrangement joins TRBV9 to TRBJ2-1; 7 nucleotides match TRBD2. Germline values: CDR1 SGDLS, CDR2 YYNGEE. The J segment lost 8 bases and the V segment lost 5 bases, leaving 7 bases of the junction unmatched. CDR3 length: 13 amino acids. This CDR3 is CASSGGGVHEQFF. The CDR3 DNA reads TGTGCCAGCAGTGGGGGGGGTGTTCATGAGCAGTTCTTC.

The chain employs TRBV2 and TRBJ2-3, with 7 nucleotides matching TRBD2. Germline CDR1 reads SNHLY; CDR2 reads FYNNEI. Trimming took 1 base from V and 5 from J; bases not matched to a gene: 6. The length of the CDR3 is 15 residues. The CDR3 nucleotides read TGTGCCAGCAGTGAAGTCGCGGGGGTTGGAGATACGCAGTATTTT. Amino acids: CASSEVAGVGDTQYF.

The V and J genes are TRBV5-8 and TRBJ2-1; 9 bases are a match to TRBD1. The CDR3 has 17 amino acids. The trim removed 3 bases at V and 7 bases at J, leaving 14 bases unmatched. Germline V gene sequence: CDR1 SGHTS, CDR2 YDEGEE. CDR3 coding DNA: TGTGCCAGCAGCTCCAATCTTGGCGGGACAGGGAAAAATGAGCAGTTCTTC. It is translated as CASSSNLGGTGKNEQFF.

The rearrangement joins TRBV29-1 to TRBJ2-3; 9 positions agree with TRBD1. Germline assignment: CDR1 SQVTM and CDR2 ANQGSEA. With V trimmed by 7 bases and J by 0 bases, 5 bases remained unmatched. This CDR3 has 14 residues. The CDR3 sequence is CSAKGTGSTDTQYF. DNA of the CDR3: TGCAGCGCCAAAGGGACAGGGAGCACAGATACGCAGTATTTT.

The rearrangement uses TRBV28 and TRBJ1-5; D might be TRBD1 (6 bases). This CDR3 is built from 15 residues. V lost 8 bases, J lost 0 bases, and 14 bases lay in between. CDR1 MDHEN and CDR2 SYDVKM come from the germline V gene. CDR3 DNA sequence: TGTGCCAGCCTGACAGGACCAAGTAGCAATCAGCCCCAGCATTTT. This sequence encodes CASLTGPSSNQPQHF.

The chain couples TRBV30 to TRBJ1-2; tentatively, D is TRBD1 (6 bases). The CDR3 runs to 14 residues. Germline CDR1 GTSNPN, CDR2 SVGIG (reference sequence). Trimming removed 2 bases from V and 0 bases from J, with 10 bases in between. This CDR3 is CAWSWGGSNYGYTF. The CDR3 nucleotides are TGTGCCTGGAGTTGGGGGGGCTCTAACTATGGCTACACCTTC.

The V and J genes are TRBV5-1 and TRBJ2-5; 8 nucleotides agree with TRBD1. Germline V gene sequence: CDR1 SGHRS, CDR2 YFSETQ. V lost 4 bases to trimming and J lost 3 bases; unmatched junction nucleotides: 5. This CDR3 is 14 amino acids long. CDR3 residues: CASSPGTGEETQYF. The CDR3 DNA reads as TGCGCCAGCAGCCCCGGGACAGGAGAAGAGACCCAGTACTTC.

The chain is built from TRBV28 and TRBJ2-3; 8 positions agree with TRBD2. V gave up 7 bases and J gave up 3 bases; unmatched junction bases: 9. The CDR3 sequence is 15 residues long. Germline V gene lookup returns CDR1 MDHEN and CDR2 SYDVKM. CDR3 loop: CASKPSGGGTDTQYF. The CDR3 DNA reads TGTGCCAGCAAACCCAGCGGGGGTGGGACAGATACGCAGTATTTT.

This chain links TRBV5-1 with TRBJ1-2, with D perhaps matching TRBD1 (5 bases). The CDR3 has 14 residues. V was trimmed by 4 bases and J by 3 bases, leaving 13 bases between them. Germline assignment: CDR1 SGHRS and CDR2 YFSETQ. CDR3 coding DNA: TGCGCCAGCAGCACCCGGTCGGGGGACTATGGCTACACCTTC. Translation: CASSTRSGDYGYTF.

The V call is TRBV27, the J call TRBJ2-7; D call uncertain. This CDR3 contains 14 residues. V gave up 0 bases and J gave up 6 bases, with 12 bases separating them. Germline values: CDR1 MNHEY, CDR2 SMNVEV (reference sequence). The CDR3: CASSLSRPGGEQYF. The DNA of the CDR3 is TGTGCCAGCAGTTTATCACGACCCGGCGGCGAGCAGTACTTC.

The chain has TRBV9 and TRBJ2-3; weak D call: TRBD2 (5 bases). Deletions cut 0 bases from V and 7 bases from J, with 12 bases between. The CDR3 has 14 residues. In germline, CDR1 is SGDLS, CDR2 YYNGEE. In nucleotides, the CDR3 is TGTGCCAGCAGCGTAGCTAGCTGGGCTAATACGCAGTATTTT. As protein: CASSVASWANTQYF.

This sequence joins TRBV19 and TRBJ2-2; D uncertain. V was pared by 11 bases and J by 1 base, with 8 bases between. Germline loops: CDR1 LNHDA, CDR2 SQIVND (reference sequence). The CDR3 covers 12 residues. Here the CDR3 DNA reads TGTGCCCTAAGAGGGAACACCGGGGAGCTGTTTTTT. This sequence encodes CALRGNTGELFF.

This chain connects TRBV7-2 to TRBJ2-3; maybe TRBD2 (6 bases). The germline CDR1 and CDR2 sequences are SGHTA and FQGNSA. Between the trimmed V and J ends, which lost 0 bases and 3 bases, there was a span of 19 bases. The CDR3 is made up of 18 amino acids. CDR3 in amino acids: CASSLAGTLWGRTDTQYF. CDR3 nucleotides: TGTGCCAGCAGCTTAGCGGGGACTCTTTGGGGGAGGACAGATACGCAGTATTTT.

This clone was counted a few times. The chain recombines TRBV20-1 with TRBJ1-1; D gene unclear. Trimming shortened V by 0 bases and J by 10 bases, and 6 bases separated the two germline ends. CDR1 is DFQATT, CDR2 SNEGSKA, per germline (reference sequence). This CDR3 region has 10 residues. CDR3 nucleotides: TGCAGTGCTAGAGAGAGAGTAGCTTTCTTT. Translation: CSARERVAFF.

The V and J genes are TRBV28 and TRBJ2-7; 9 bases are a match to TRBD1. The CDR3 is 15 amino acids. J lost 6 bases, V lost 4 bases, and 10 bases had no gene match. From germline, CDR1 is MDHEN and CDR2 SYDVKM. CDR3 DNA sequence: TGTGCCAGCAGTTCCTCGGACAGGGGCTGGGGCGAGCAGTACTTC. Its translation: CASSSSDRGWGEQYF. Drawing the rest from reference TRBV28 and TRBJ2-7, the complete variable domain is DVKVTQSSRYLVKRTGEKVFLECVQDMDHENMFWYRQDPGLGLRLIYFSYDVKMKEKGDIPEGYSVSREKKERFSLILESASTNQTSMYLCASSSSDRGWGEQYFGPGTRLTVT.

This chain uses TRBV13 with TRBJ2-7; TRBD2 agrees at 7 bases. CDR1 is PRHDT and CDR2 is FYEKMQ in the germline V gene (reference sequence). With V trimmed by 4 bases and J by 9 bases, 9 bases remained unmatched. This CDR3 has 13 amino acids. The CDR3 coding sequence is TGTGCCAGCAGCTCCCGACTAGCCCGAGTGCAGTACTTC. Residues: CASSSRLARVQYF.

This sequence joins TRBV6-5 and TRBJ2-7, with D perhaps matching TRBD2 (7 bases). The CDR3 extends over 16 amino acids. Per the germline V gene, CDR1 is MNHEY and CDR2 is SVGAGI. Trimming left V 2 bases short and J 2 bases short, with 16 bases between. In DNA, the CDR3 is TGTGCCAGCAGTTACGGGGGGGCGGGGGCGGCCTACGAGCAGTACTTC. Translated, it gives CASSYGGAGAAYEQYF.

The chain is built from TRBV7-8 and TRBJ2-7; 9 bases agree with TRBD1. V lost 5 bases to trimming and J lost 0 bases; unmatched junction nucleotides: 5. The CDR3 extends over 15 amino acids. Germline CDR1 reads SGHVS; CDR2 reads FQNEAQ. The CDR3 loop is CASSPGTGFSYEQYF. The CDR3 DNA reads TGTGCCAGCAGCCCGGGGACAGGGTTCTCCTACGAGCAGTACTTC.

J is TRBJ2-4 and V is TRBV5-4; TRBD1 might be the D (6 bases). Germline V lookup: CDR1 SGHNT, CDR2 YYREEE (reference sequence). V lost 3 bases and J 5 bases, leaving 9 bases between the germline ends. This CDR3 spans 13 amino acids. CDR3 bases: TGTGCCAGCAGCTCCAGGACAGAAAACATTCAGTACTTC. This encodes CASSSRTENIQYF.

The chain links TRBV27 to TRBJ2-7; no clear D. CDR3 length equals 14 residues. Germline-derived CDR1 and CDR2 are MNHEY and SMNVEV (reference sequence). V was cut by 3 bases and J by 3 bases, with 12 bases left in between. The CDR3 coding sequence is TGTGCCAGCAGTTTTAGTGGGCAGTTCTACGAGCAGTACTTC. Its protein product is CASSFSGQFYEQYF.

The chain links TRBV7-9 to TRBJ1-6; D might be TRBD1 (5 bases). The V and J ends lost 3 bases and 9 bases respectively, with 12 bases between them. CDR1 is SEHNR and CDR2 is FQNEAQ in the germline V gene (reference sequence). The CDR3 is made up of 14 amino acids. CDR3 in DNA: TGTGCCAGCAGCTTGGGGATTGGGGCTTCACCCCTCCACTTT. Residues: CASSLGIGASPLHF.

This sequence joins TRBV7-9 and TRBJ1-2, with D tentatively TRBD1 (5 bases). CDR1 SEHNR and CDR2 FQNEAQ come from the germline V gene (reference sequence). Trimming took 4 bases from V and 7 from J, leaving 19 bases between them. The length of the CDR3 is 15 residues. The DNA of the CDR3 is TGTGCCAGCAGCTCCCCCCGGAGCAGGGAGGGTGGCTACACCTTC. Its protein product is CASSSPRSREGGYTF.

This rearrangement joins TRBV5-1 to TRBJ1-2, with 12 nucleotides matching TRBD1. Germline V gene data show CDR1 as SGHRS and CDR2 as YFSETQ. With 1 base clipped from V and 8 bases from J, the junction kept 6 bases outside the gene matches. This CDR3 has 15 amino acids. This CDR3 reads CASSLKPGQGAGYTF. The CDR3 DNA reads as TGCGCCAGCAGCTTGAAACCGGGACAGGGGGCCGGCTACACCTTC.

The chain joins TRBV19 to TRBJ1-5; weak D call: TRBD1 (5 bases). V lost 10 bases and J lost 0, with 16 bases in between. There are 15 residues in the CDR3. Germline loops: CDR1 LNHDA, CDR2 SQIVND (reference sequence). In DNA form, the CDR3 reads TGTGCCACGAACCGCGACAGCTATAGCAATCAGCCCCAGCATTTT. Protein: CATNRDSYSNQPQHF. Using reference TRBV19 and TRBJ1-5 for the parts outside the CDR3, the full variable domain is DGGITQSPKYLFRKEGQNVTLSCEQNLNHDAMYWYRQDPGQGLRLIYYSQIVNDFQKGDIAEGYSVSREKKESFPLTVTSAQKNPTAFYLCATNRDSYSNQPQHFGDGTRLSIL.

The chain recombines TRBV19 with TRBJ2-7; 9 nucleotides line up with TRBD1. The trim removed 5 bases at V and 2 bases at J, leaving 7 bases unmatched. CDR3 length: 15 amino acids. Germline assignment: CDR1 LNHDA and CDR2 SQIVND (reference sequence). In nucleotides, the CDR3 is TGTGCCAGTAGTCCGAGACAGGGGGGCACCTACGAGCAGTACTTC. Residues: CASSPRQGGTYEQYF.

The table lists this clone with a count of one. The chain carries TRBV18 and TRBJ1-1, with TRBD1 identical over 10 bases. The CDR3 is made up of 19 amino acids. Unmatched junction bases numbered 16, after V lost 1 base and J lost 5 bases. CDR1 and CDR2 (germline): KGHSH, LQKENI. DNA for the CDR3: TGTGCCAGCTCACCACTTTCCGCCGGGACAGGGGTATTAGGGACTGAAGCTTTCTTT. Amino acids: CASSPLSAGTGVLGTEAFF.

This chain joins TRBV6-1 and TRBJ2-7, with TRBD2 identical over 9 bases. The CDR3 runs 15 residues. Germline CDR1 MNHNS, CDR2 SASEGT. J was trimmed by 5 bases and V by 4 bases; bases with no gene match: 9. The CDR3 coding sequence is TGTGCCAGCAGTGGACAGGCTAGCGGGACCCACGAGCAGTACTTC. It codes for CASSGQASGTHEQYF.

The CDR3 protein is CASSPRRRNTEAFF. In nucleotides, the CDR3 is TGTGCCAGCAGTCCCCGGCGGAGGAACACTGAAGCTTTCTTT. The chain links TRBV6-5 to TRBJ1-1, with no clear D. The germline V gene encodes CDR1 MNHEY and CDR2 SVGAGI. The CDR3 consists of 14 residues. V lost 5 bases and J lost 1, with 11 bases in between.

The chain joins TRBV7-9 to TRBJ1-4; no firm D call. CDR1 and CDR2 from the germline V gene are SEHNR and FQNEAQ (reference sequence). The CDR3 length is 16 residues. Trimming took off 5 bases at V and 1 base at J, with 14 bases between the two ends. The CDR3 coding sequence is TGTGCCAGCAGCCTGCCGGGAGAGGGAACTAATGAAAAACTGTTTTTT. Its translation is CASSLPGEGTNEKLFF.

V gene TRBV5-6 combines with J gene TRBJ2-1, with D unclear. Trimming took 4 bases from V and 8 from J, leaving 19 bases between them. The CDR3 is made up of 15 amino acids. CDR1 is SGHDT and CDR2 is YYEEEE in the germline V gene. The CDR3 sequence is CASSRVQVGEHEQFF. In DNA, the CDR3 is TGTGCCAGCAGCCGCGTGCAGGTGGGTGAACATGAGCAGTTCTTC.